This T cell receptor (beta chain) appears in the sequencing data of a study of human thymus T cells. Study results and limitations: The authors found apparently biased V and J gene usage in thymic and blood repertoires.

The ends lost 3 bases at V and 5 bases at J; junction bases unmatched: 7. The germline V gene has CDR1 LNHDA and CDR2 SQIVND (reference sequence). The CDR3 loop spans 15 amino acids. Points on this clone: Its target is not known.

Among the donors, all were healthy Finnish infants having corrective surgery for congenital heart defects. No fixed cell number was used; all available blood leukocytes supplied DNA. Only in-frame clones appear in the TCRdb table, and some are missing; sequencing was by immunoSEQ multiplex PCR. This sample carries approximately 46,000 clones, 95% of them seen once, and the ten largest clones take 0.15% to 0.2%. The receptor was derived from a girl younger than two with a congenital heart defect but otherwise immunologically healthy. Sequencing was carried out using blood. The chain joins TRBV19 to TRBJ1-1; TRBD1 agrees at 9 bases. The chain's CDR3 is CASSMADRGGTEAFF. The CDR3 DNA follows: TGTGCCAGTAGTATGGCGGACAGGGGAGGAACTGAAGCTTTCTTT.